The clone carrying this T cell receptor (beta chain) was detected only once. Its target is unknown. Blood was drawn at the time of colonoscopy. Germline CDR1 LGHNA, CDR2 YNFKEQ. The CDR3 spans 13 residues. With 0 bases removed from V and 10 bases from J, the gap between germline ends came to 12 bases. Sequencing was performed with immunoSEQ multiplex PCR; in TCRdb, only in-frame clones are kept and a portion is missing. The data contain 13,000 to 15,000 clones, 75% to 90% of them seen just once; the ten biggest clones take up approximately 0.96%. The data belong to a study of pediatric ulcerative colitis. Whole-study results and caveats: Total lymphocyte DNA, not sorted subsets, was the template. Clonal expansions reduced rectal repertoire diversity in acute severe colitis. Blood-rectal clonal overlap within each person was significantly higher in ulcerative colitis patients than controls.

The chain combines TRBV4-2 with TRBJ2-5; a weak D match, TRBD2 (5 bases). Specimen: blood. The clonotype originates from a boy between 10 and 17 years old with moderate ulcerative colitis. As DNA, the CDR3 is TGTGCCAGCAGCCAAGATCCCCCGGCGGGCCAGTACTTC. As protein: CASSQDPPAGQYF.